What follows describes a single T cell receptor beta chain. Its antigen is still unknown. The V segment lost 3 bases and the J segment 8 bases; nucleotides outside the gene matches: 6. The CDR3 is 13 amino acids. The germline CDR1 and CDR2 sequences are SGHDT and YYEEEE. This record belongs to a study of CD8 T cells in Susac syndrome. The TEMRA cells underwent FACS enrichment, while the CD8+ and CD4+ T cells underwent negative isolation. Reverse transcription used roughly 0.5 to 1 ug RNA and random hexamers. TCRdb redid the calling of the immunoSEQ multiplex PCR reads with MiXCR, one entry per CDR3 protein. The repertoire includes under 200,000 distinct CDR3 sequences, about 96% of them detected once, and around 0.12% sits in the top ten. Findings of the study overall: The CD4+ T cell repertoire of patients with Susac syndrome showed no detectable clonal expansion.

The sequence was collected from a human donor with Susac syndrome. Sequenced material: CD4+ T cells from PBMCs. The V call is TRBV5-6, the J call TRBJ2-3; 7 nucleotides line up with TRBD1. CDR3 DNA sequence: TGTGCCAGCAGCTCGCCAGGGGGTGCTACGCAGTATTTT. Translating gives CASSSPGGATQYF.